The 27 T cell receptor beta chains in this list originate from one sample, sequenced in a study of shared clonotypes between healthy human individuals. Data came from immunoSEQ multiplex PCR; TCRdb stores just in-frame clones and leaves some out. The table has roughly 2.4 million clones, approximately 95% seen once. Sequenced input: naive CD4+ T cells sorted from blood. Subset defined: CD45RA+ positively selected. The source is a man aged 18-30 years in good health.

This clone was recorded only once. Additional DNA sequences in this sample encode the identical CDR3. The chain has TRBV5-4 and TRBJ2-2; D is undetermined. V lost 1 base and J 0 bases, leaving 7 bases between the germline ends. In germline, CDR1 is SGHNT, CDR2 YYREEE (reference sequence). The CDR3 is 15 residues long. The DNA of the CDR3 is TGTGCCAGCAGCTTGAAAGGGACGAACACCGGGGAGCTGTTTTTT. Translated: CASSLKGTNTGELFF. Drawing the rest from reference TRBV5-4 and TRBJ2-2, the complete variable domain is ETGVTQSPTHLIKTRGQQVTLRCSSQSGHNTVSWYQQALGQGPQFIFQYYREEENGRGNFPPRFSGLQFPNYSSELNVNALELDDSALYLCASSLKGTNTGELFFGEGSRLTVL.

The genes are TRBV7-8 and TRBJ2-6; no definite D call. Germline-derived CDR1 and CDR2 are SGHVS and FQNEAQ. The V gene lost 1 base and the J gene lost 4 bases, with 8 bases spanning the gap. The CDR3 contains 15 residues. Here the CDR3 reads CASSLVPVGANVLTF. The CDR3, as DNA: TGTGCCAGCAGCTTAGTACCGGTCGGGGCCAACGTCCTGACTTTC.

This clone appeared a single time. This chain connects TRBV15 to TRBJ2-3, with TRBD2 matching 9 bases. V shed 4 bases, J shed 6 bases, and the junction held 8 bases outside the gene matches. Germline lookup yields CDR1 LNHNV and CDR2 YYDKDF (reference sequence). The CDR3 sequence is 15 residues long. In nucleotides, the CDR3 is TGTGCCACCAGCACGGGGGCTAGCGGGGTCGATACGCAGTATTTT. As protein: CATSTGASGVDTQYF.

The chain combines TRBV5-1 with TRBJ2-1, with 7 bases matching TRBD2. V lost 5 bases to trimming and J lost 5 bases; unmatched junction nucleotides: 10. The germline gives CDR1 SGHRS, CDR2 YFSETQ. This CDR3 comprises 15 residues. This CDR3 is CASRQGGSRHNEQFF. The DNA of the CDR3 is TGCGCCAGCAGACAAGGCGGGAGTCGCCACAATGAGCAGTTCTTC.

The chain recombines TRBV30 with TRBJ2-3; D is ambiguous. CDR1 and CDR2 from the germline V gene are GTSNPN and SVGIG (reference sequence). With 1 base removed from V and 3 bases from J, the gap between germline ends came to 11 bases. This CDR3 has 14 amino acids. CDR3 protein: CAWSDGDGTDTQYF. The DNA for the CDR3 is TGTGCCTGGAGTGATGGAGATGGGACAGATACGCAGTATTTT.

The V call is TRBV5-4, the J call TRBJ1-1; D call uncertain. The germline V and J ends were trimmed by 2 bases and 4 bases, with 12 bases remaining between them. Germline CDR1 and CDR2: SGHNT and YYREEE (reference sequence). This CDR3 is 14 amino acids long. CDR3 loop: CASSFWEPPTEAFF. For the CDR3, the DNA is TGTGCCAGCAGCTTCTGGGAGCCCCCCACTGAAGCTTTCTTT.

This clone was seen just once. CDR3 bases: TGCGCCAGCAGCACAACTTCCGTTAATTCACCCCTCCACTTT. This codes for CASSTTSVNSPLHF. The chain carries TRBV5-1 and TRBJ1-6; D gene ambiguous. Germline-derived CDR1 and CDR2 are SGHRS and YFSETQ. The V gene lost 4 bases and the J gene lost 6 bases, with 11 bases spanning the gap. The CDR3 is 14 amino acids.

This chain joins TRBV19 and TRBJ1-2, with a possible D match to TRBD1 (5 bases). Germline values: CDR1 LNHDA, CDR2 SQIVND (reference sequence). Deletions cut 5 bases from V and 3 bases from J, with 16 bases between. The CDR3 is made up of 15 amino acids. CDR3 residues: CASSAPHRDYYGYTF. CDR3 nucleotide sequence: TGTGCCAGTAGTGCCCCTCACCGGGACTACTATGGCTACACCTTC.

V and J are TRBV11-3 and TRBJ1-1, with D maybe TRBD1 (5 bases). Between the trimmed V and J ends, which lost 4 bases and 3 bases, there was a span of 9 bases. The CDR3 is 13 amino acids. The V gene's germline CDR1 is SGHNT and CDR2 YENEEA. The CDR3 bases are TGTGCCAGCAGCTCCTGGGGGGACACTGAAGCTTTCTTT. It translates to CASSSWGDTEAFF.

The chain employs TRBV6-4 and TRBJ1-1; D gene ambiguous. Germline V lookup: CDR1 MRHNA, CDR2 SNTAGT. V was clipped by 5 bases and J by 1 base, with 8 bases between them. The CDR3 runs to 13 residues. The DNA for the CDR3 is TGTGCCAGCAGTCTCGGTGAGAACACTGAAGCTTTCTTT. Translated: CASSLGENTEAFF.

This chain connects TRBV4-2 to TRBJ1-6, with D hard to call. Germline V CDR1 and CDR2: LGHNA, YNFKEQ. The V and J ends lost 2 bases and 10 bases respectively, with 15 bases between them. The CDR3 totals 15 residues. In DNA form, the CDR3 reads TGTGCCAGCAGCCAACTCGGGTACTCCGGCTCACCCCTCCACTTT. Protein: CASSQLGYSGSPLHF.

The chain links TRBV27 to TRBJ1-2, with 12 bases that match TRBD1. There are 14 residues in the CDR3. The germline V gene has CDR1 MNHEY and CDR2 SMNVEV (reference sequence). Trimming took 4 bases from V and 7 from J; bases not matched to a gene: 4. This CDR3 is CASSSGGQGAGYTF. In DNA form, the CDR3 reads TGTGCCAGCAGTTCGGGGGGACAGGGGGCTGGCTACACCTTC.

This sequence joins TRBV2 and TRBJ2-2; 7 positions match TRBD1. The CDR3 covers 15 residues. The V gene end was trimmed by 10 bases and the J gene end by 0 bases; junction bases not matched to a gene: 8. CDR1 SNHLY and CDR2 FYNNEI come from the germline V gene. In DNA, the CDR3 is TGTGCCACCGCCGGACAGGCCGCGAACACCGGGGAGCTGTTTTTT. The encoded protein is CATAGQAANTGELFF.

This chain links TRBV21-1 with TRBJ2-7; the D segment call TRBD1 is taken from the table without a DNA check. TRBV21-1 is listed as a pseudogene. The length of the CDR3 is 21 residues. This CDR3 is CASSKTLNRDRGPPEKVEQYF. For the CDR3, the DNA is TGTGCCAGCAGCAAAACCCTGAACCGGGACAGGGGGCCCCCAGAGAAGGTCGAGCAGTACTTC.

V and J are TRBV19 and TRBJ1-3; 9 bases agree with TRBD1. Germline CDR1 and CDR2: LNHDA and SQIVND (reference sequence). This CDR3 is built from 15 residues. V lost 5 bases to trimming and J lost 6 bases; unmatched junction nucleotides: 8. CDR3 sequence (DNA): TGTGCCAGTAGTTTCCTGGGACAGGGCCAAAACACCATATATTTT. Its translation: CASSFLGQGQNTIYF.

The chain is built from TRBV18 and TRBJ1-2, with D unclear. Germline values: CDR1 KGHSH, CDR2 LQKENI. The CDR3 contains 16 residues. Trimming took off 3 bases at V and 2 bases at J, with 16 bases between the two ends. The CDR3 nucleotides read TGTGCCAGCTCACCCTCAACACGGGGAGGGAACTATGGCTACACCTTC. This sequence encodes CASSPSTRGGNYGYTF.

The rearrangement joins TRBV4-2 to TRBJ2-3, with TRBD2 matching 9 bases. The CDR3 runs 16 residues. V trimming: 0 bases; J trimming: 7 bases; junction bases outside the gene matches: 8. Germline V CDR1 and CDR2: LGHNA, YNFKEQ. CDR3 sequence reads: CASSQELAGGPNTQYF. CDR3 DNA: TGTGCCAGCAGCCAAGAACTGGCGGGGGGGCCAAATACGCAGTATTTT.

About this clone itself: Other DNA sequences in this specimen translate into the identical CDR3. The rearrangement uses TRBV6-5 and TRBJ2-7; D not resolved. The CDR3 is 11 amino acids. V lost 0 bases and J lost 6, with 3 bases in between. Germline V gives CDR1 MNHEY, CDR2 SVGAGI. The CDR3 spells CASSYSGEQYF. The CDR3 DNA sequence: TGTGCCAGCAGTTACTCGGGCGAGCAGTACTTC.

This chain connects TRBV2 to TRBJ2-3; D not resolved. With 2 bases removed from V and 3 bases from J, the gap between germline ends came to 12 bases. This CDR3 region has 15 residues. The germline CDR1 and CDR2 sequences are SNHLY and FYNNEI. The CDR3 is CASSELAVGTDTQYF. The CDR3 DNA reads as TGTGCCAGCAGTGAACTGGCAGTGGGTACAGATACGCAGTATTTT.

With respect to this clone: In the same sample, other DNA sequences code for this CDR3. The rearrangement uses TRBV6-5 and TRBJ1-1; no firm D call. This CDR3 spans 14 amino acids. Deletions cut 0 bases from V and 1 base from J, with 6 bases between. CDR1 is MNHEY, CDR2 SVGAGI, per germline. The CDR3 nucleotides are TGTGCCAGCAGTTACTCGCAAGGGAACACTGAAGCTTTCTTT. As protein: CASSYSQGNTEAFF.

The J gene is TRBJ2-7, the V gene TRBV5-6; perhaps TRBD1 as D (6 bases). The CDR3 sequence is 14 residues long. Germline V gene sequence: CDR1 SGHDT, CDR2 YYEEEE. Deletions cut 0 bases from V and 2 bases from J, with 9 bases between. CDR3 in amino acids: CASSLADRPYEQYF. In DNA form, the CDR3 reads TGTGCCAGCAGCTTGGCGGACAGACCCTACGAGCAGTACTTC.

The chain combines TRBV7-2 with TRBJ2-6; possible D gene TRBD2, 6 bases. CDR3 length: 15 residues. CDR1 SGHTA and CDR2 FQGNSA come from the germline V gene. V was cut by 7 bases and J by 4 bases, with 14 bases left in between. As DNA, the CDR3 is TGTGCCAGCACCCGGGGCGGGGTCGGGGCCAACGTCCTGACTTTC. Residues: CASTRGGVGANVLTF.

DNA of the CDR3: TGCGCCAGCAGCGGAGGGACAGGGGGCTCCTACAATGAGCAGTTCTTC. This translates into CASSGGTGGSYNEQFF. V and J are TRBV5-1 and TRBJ2-1; 11 bases map to TRBD1. This CDR3 comprises 16 residues. Germline assignment: CDR1 SGHRS and CDR2 YFSETQ. V lost 4 bases, J lost 0 bases, and 3 bases stayed unmatched.

V is TRBV19 and J is TRBJ2-7; perhaps TRBD2 as D (5 bases). The V gene's germline CDR1 is LNHDA and CDR2 SQIVND (reference sequence). The ends were cut back, 3 bases at V and 2 bases at J, with 11 bases in the middle. The CDR3 spans 14 residues. CDR3 sequence (DNA): TGTGCCAGTAGTATCCACGGGGTCACCTACGAGCAGTACTTC. Its protein product is CASSIHGVTYEQYF.

The J gene is TRBJ2-3, the V gene TRBV6-1, with 8 bases that match TRBD1. CDR1 MNHNS and CDR2 SASEGT come from the germline V gene. The V gene end was trimmed by 9 bases and the J gene end by 0 bases; junction bases not matched to a gene: 8. The length of the CDR3 is 15 residues. The CDR3 reads CARTLRGPSTDTQYF. CDR3 nucleotides: TGTGCCAGAACCCTCAGGGGGCCTAGCACAGATACGCAGTATTTT.

The J gene is TRBJ2-1, the V gene TRBV27, with 8 bases identical to TRBD1. CDR3 length: 12 amino acids. Germline-derived CDR1 and CDR2 are MNHEY and SMNVEV (reference sequence). CDR3 in amino acids: CGYRGFDNEQFF. The CDR3 DNA follows: TGTGGATACAGGGGGTTCGACAATGAGCAGTTCTTC.

The gene calls are TRBV7-2 and TRBJ2-1; D remains ambiguous. Trimming shortened V by 0 bases and J by 0 bases, and 15 bases separated the two germline ends. The CDR3 contains 18 residues. Per germline, CDR1 SGHTA and CDR2 FQGNSA. CDR3 bases: TGTGCCAGCAGCTTAGCGCTCTCTAGTTGGGGCTCCTACAATGAGCAGTTCTTC. It specifies CASSLALSSWGSYNEQFF.